This paragraph covers one T cell receptor (beta chain) sequence. This receptor's antigen is unknown. Base qualities are not at hand, and no much larger clone is one base apart. This specimen's time point label, per the study, means: individuals recovered from natural SARS-CoV-2 infection. The data stem from a study of Ad26.COV2.S vaccination and SARS-CoV-2 variants (dated by TCRdb to about 2021). Study-level background: TCRbeta repertoire sequencing was used to assess the specificity and breadth of SARS-CoV-2-reactive T cell receptors after Ad26.COV2.S vaccination. A total of roughly 32 samples were included in the TCR-sequenced set, comprising approximately 20 Ad26.COV2.S vaccine recipients, 5 placebo recipients and 8 SARS-CoV-2 convalescent individuals.

The immunoSEQ Assay was the method used to sequence TCRbeta CDR3 regions. After extraction, genomic DNA underwent amplification by bias-controlled multiplex PCR, followed by high-throughput sequencing. The authors' analysis ran thus. Collapsing and filtering of sequences were performed to quantify the absolute abundance of each unique TCRbeta CDR3 region. T cell fraction was estimated by normalization of TCRbeta template counts to usable DNA, with usable DNA being measured through amplification of reference genes present in all nucleated cells. Repertoire TCRs were annotated as SARS-CoV-2-specific by exact matching of V gene, CDR3 amino acid sequence and J gene to a known reactive TCR set. The reference SARS-CoV-2 TCR set was obtained from MIRA and was filtered for enrichment in COVID-19-positive ImmuneCODE repertoires, whereby public or cross-reactive TCRs were removed. Using the MIRA antigens, annotated TCRs were further analysed by specific ORF or by position within an ORF. Breadth was defined as the number of annotated unique rearrangements divided by the total number of unique productive rearrangements, and depth was defined as the summed frequency of the annotated unique rearrangements. Two-sided Wilcoxon rank-sum tests were applied when comparing TCR breadth between groups. Imported from immuneACCESS, the table was reduced by TCRdb to in-frame sequences with V and J called. These copies leave out some clones; in studies compared against another copy, an unresolved V gene accounts for under half, and the cause of the remainder is not known. The V and J calls and clone size come from that table; D and trimming were worked out from the DNA. The sample profile shows around 370,000 clones; under 95% of them were found once. The ten largest clones take up around 4.2% of the sample.

CDR1 is given as SGHNT and CDR2 as YYREEE, both from the germline V gene (reference sequence). V is reduced by 4 bases and J by 6 bases, leaving a spacing of 13 bases between them. The CDR3 holds 13 amino acids from the cysteine to the phenylalanine. The entry retains the CDR3 DNA only, 39 bases that are in frame from base 1. The study at large found these results: Compared with placebo recipients, Ad26.COV2.S recipients showed higher spike-specific TCR breadth (P = 0.0014). Vaccine and placebo recipients had similar non-spike TCR breadth, a finding consistent with the vaccine containing only spike. After vaccination, spike-specific CD8+ and CD4+ T cell responses were reported to show substantial breadth. It was noted by the authors that total T cell responses may have been underestimated by the TCR breadth and depth analyses.

The specimen comprised peripheral blood, sampled after recovery from COVID-19. The V gene is TRBV5-4 and the J gene is TRBJ1-2, with an unclear D gene assignment. The origin of this receptor is a human donor who had recovered from COVID-19. CDR3 protein: CASSQPGRDGYTF. The nucleotide sequence is TGTGCCAGCAGCCAACCCGGGAGGGATGGCTACACCTTC.